This T cell receptor beta chain is drawn from a study of CD8 T cells in Susac syndrome. An input of 0.5 to 1 ug of RNA was subjected to reverse transcription using random hexamers. It was immunoSEQ multiplex PCR that amplified TCR beta CDR3 across 54 Vbeta and 13 Jbeta. From the immunoSEQ multiplex PCR reads, TCRdb called clonotypes with MiXCR, one entry per CDR3 protein. The sample lists 130,000 or so distinct CDR3 sequences; 75% to 90% were seen once. Those who served as multiple sclerosis controls were treatment-naive patients with stable or active relapsing-remitting disease. TEMRA cells were enriched by FACS, and CD4+ and CD8+ T cells were negatively isolated. On this clonotype: Its matching antigen is unknown.

Overall study results and limits: The study admitted that it had a relatively small number of individuals in its TCR sequencing and HLA analysis.

Trimming pared 6 bases from V and 4 bases from J, leaving 13 bases between. The CDR3 is 14 residues long. Germline CDR1 and CDR2: MNHEY and SMNVEV (reference sequence). The material sequenced was CD8+ T cells from PBMCs. J is TRBJ2-1 and V is TRBV27; D may be TRBD2 (5 bases). The source is a human donor with multiple sclerosis. CDR3 region: CASSNGLLYNEQFF. The DNA of the CDR3 is TGTGCCAGCAGCAATGGACTCCTTTACAATGAGCAGTTCTTC.